This TCR beta chain stems from a study of blood T cell repertoires in COVID-19. As for the study in general: Italy, Spain and the United States were the sources of the convalescent and acute COVID-19 samples. PBMCs, B-cell-depleted T cells, or T cells provided the cDNA or gDNA that made up the material.

Sequencing used immunoSEQ multiplex PCR; TCRdb keeps in-frame clones, though not all of them. The data show around 130,000 clones, approximately 88% seen once. The germline CDR1 and CDR2 sequences are SQVTM and ANQGSEA. The CDR3 runs to 13 residues. The V and J ends lost 5 bases and 1 base respectively, with 12 bases between them. What was sequenced was peripheral blood. The chain has TRBV29-1 and TRBJ2-7; TRBD1 is a possible D gene (5 bases). The TCR sequence derives from a man between 60 and 70 years old with active or convalescent COVID-19. CDR3 bases: TGCAGCGTTCTTCAGGGCACGTCCTACGAGCAGTACTTC. Encoded protein: CSVLQGTSYEQYF.